This TCR beta chain was identified in a study of beta chain bispecific antibodies for T cell cancers. Blood mononuclear cells were expanded for approximately 3 days using either OKT3 anti-CD3 antibody or CD3/CD28 beads. IL-2 (around 96 IU/ml) and IL-7 (roughly 5 ng/ml) supported the T cell cultures. MiXCR, run by TCRdb on the 5' RACE reads, gives a single entry per CDR3 protein. Among about 18,000 distinct CDR3 sequences, about 2.2% were seen once, and the ten largest hold 6.9%. Study outcomes and limitations: In these mixed samples, most targeted TRBV reads derived from the leukemia cell line.

In this sample, this clonotype is medium-sized. Its target is not known. Germline V CDR1 and CDR2: SNHLY, FYNNEI. Between the trimmed V and J ends, which lost 2 bases and 1 base, there was a span of 6 bases. The CDR3 has 15 amino acids. The V and J genes are TRBV2 and TRBJ2-6; D assignment may be TRBD1 or TRBD2 (5 bases each). The sequenced sample consisted of healthy donor T cells cultured with leukemia cells. The source is a human donor in good health. Some clones in this sample may be carry-over from other donors' samples. CDR3: CASSEWGSGANVLTF. CDR3 coding DNA: TGTGCCAGCAGTGAATGGGGGTCTGGGGCCAACGTCCTGACTTTC.